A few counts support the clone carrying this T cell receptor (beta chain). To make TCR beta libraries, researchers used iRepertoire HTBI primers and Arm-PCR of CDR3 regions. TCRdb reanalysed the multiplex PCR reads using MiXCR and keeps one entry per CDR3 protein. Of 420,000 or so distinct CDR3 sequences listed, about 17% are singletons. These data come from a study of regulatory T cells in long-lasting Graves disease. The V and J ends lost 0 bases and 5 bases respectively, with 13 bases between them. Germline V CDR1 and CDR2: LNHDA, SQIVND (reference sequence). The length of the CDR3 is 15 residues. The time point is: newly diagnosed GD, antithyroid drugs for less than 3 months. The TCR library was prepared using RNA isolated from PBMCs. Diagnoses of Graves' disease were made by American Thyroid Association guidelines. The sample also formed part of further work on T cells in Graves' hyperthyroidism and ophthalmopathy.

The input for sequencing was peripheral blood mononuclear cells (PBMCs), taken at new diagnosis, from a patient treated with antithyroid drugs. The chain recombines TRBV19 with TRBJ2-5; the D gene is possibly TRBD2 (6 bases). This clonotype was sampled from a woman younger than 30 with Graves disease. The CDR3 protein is CASSIDGDLYETQYF. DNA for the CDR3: TGTGCCAGTAGTATAGACGGGGACTTATACGAGACCCAGTACTTC.